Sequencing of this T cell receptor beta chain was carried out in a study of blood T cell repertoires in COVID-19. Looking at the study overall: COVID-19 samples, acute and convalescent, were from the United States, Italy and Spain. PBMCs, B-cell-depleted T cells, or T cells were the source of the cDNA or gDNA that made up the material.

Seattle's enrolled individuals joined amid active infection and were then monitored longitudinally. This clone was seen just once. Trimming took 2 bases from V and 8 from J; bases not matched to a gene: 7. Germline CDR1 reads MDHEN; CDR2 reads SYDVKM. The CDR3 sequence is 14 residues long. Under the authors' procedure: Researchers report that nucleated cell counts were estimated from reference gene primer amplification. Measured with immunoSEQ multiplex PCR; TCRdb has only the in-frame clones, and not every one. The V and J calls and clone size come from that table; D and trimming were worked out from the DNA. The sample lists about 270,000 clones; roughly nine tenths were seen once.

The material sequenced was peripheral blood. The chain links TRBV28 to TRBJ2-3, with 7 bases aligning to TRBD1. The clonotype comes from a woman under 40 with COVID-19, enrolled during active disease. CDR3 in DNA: TGTGCCAGCAGTTTACTTAGACAGGGTGGTACGCAGTATTTT. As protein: CASSLLRQGGTQYF.